This TCR beta chain was recovered during a study of read filtering for tumor transcriptome and immune sequencing. Study details: DNase treatment preceded whole-transcriptome library preparation. IR-seq gave about 3.5 to 10.27 million TCR reads per sample; RNA-seq gave about 80 to 1273.

Study-wide results and limits: Compared with RNA-seq, IR-seq gave much higher clonotype depth and reliability. About 81.9% of IR-seq clonotypes had one read, totaling around 3.4% of reads; RNA-seq: approximately 75% and 45%.

This CDR3 spans 14 amino acids. Germline V gene data show CDR1 as LNHDA and CDR2 as SQIVND (reference sequence). Germline trimming cut 7 bases from V and 4 bases from J; bases unmatched to any gene: 5. From 350 to 500 ng of RNA, a library with molecular barcoded alpha/delta and beta/gamma adaptors was made. Each CDR3 protein gets one entry after TCRdb re-called the reads with MiXCR. The table has approximately 62,000 distinct CDR3 sequences, around 19% seen once. There are a few counts of this clonotype. The antigen remains unidentified. This chain connects TRBV19 to TRBJ2-2; 8 bases line up with TRBD2. The sequence was collected from a donor aged 40 or over with multiple myeloma. The sample was a population of CD138-negative cells sorted from bone marrow. The CDR3 sequence: CASTPAGATGELFF. Written as DNA, the CDR3 is TGTGCCAGTACGCCAGCGGGAGCCACCGGGGAGCTGTTTTTT.